These 27 T cell receptor beta chains were sequenced from one sample in a study of patients and donors after allogeneic stem cell transplantation. One entry per CDR3 protein results from TCRdb running MiXCR on the RT-PCR reads. This repertoire shows about 960,000 distinct CDR3 sequences, approximately 19% found once; its top ten account for around 5.5%. Sample: blood, either unsorted or a sorted T cell fraction (not recorded which). Source of these receptors: a human donor who was either an allogeneic HSCT recipient or a stem cell or donor lymphocyte infusion donor (not recorded which). It is not recorded whose cells these are; they may come from a transplant donor.

The chain is built from TRBV27 and TRBJ2-5; perhaps D is TRBD1 or TRBD2 (7 bases each). Deletions cut 3 bases from V and 5 bases from J, with 13 bases between. Germline assignment: CDR1 MNHEY and CDR2 SMNVEV (reference sequence). The CDR3 consists of 14 residues. CDR3 DNA sequence: TGTGCCAGCAGTTTGGGAGGGGGCTGGGAGACCCAGTACTTC. The encoded protein is CASSLGGGWETQYF.

The chain employs TRBV29-1 and TRBJ2-5; TRBD2 aligns across 15 bases. CDR1 and CDR2 from the germline V gene are SQVTM and ANQGSEA. Unmatched junction bases numbered 2, after V lost 4 bases and J lost 5 bases. The CDR3 contains 14 residues. In DNA form, the CDR3 reads TGCAGCGTTGGGACTAGCGGGAGGGGGGAGACCCAGTACTTC. Protein sequence: CSVGTSGRGETQYF.

On this clonotype: Germline is not matched at one junction end, which may reflect a read error. The chain employs TRBV20-1 and TRBJ2-3, with D perhaps matching TRBD2 (5 bases). Germline assignment: CDR1 DFQATT and CDR2 SNEGSKA (reference sequence). The CDR3 consists of 13 residues. The CDR3 bases are TGCAGTGCCAGAGGGAGTTGGGTAGATACGCAGTATTTT. Its translation is CSARGSWVDTQYF.

The chain carries TRBV6-2 or TRBV6-3 and TRBJ2-1, with 9 positions matching TRBD2. The V segment lost 4 bases and the J segment 3 bases; nucleotides outside the gene matches: 10. Germline CDR1 reads MNHEY; CDR2 reads SVGEGT. The CDR3 length is 17 residues. DNA of the CDR3: TGTGCCAGCAGTTCCCACGGACTAGCGATGATCTACAATGAGCAGTTCTTC. Protein product: CASSSHGLAMIYNEQFF.

The chain links TRBV9 to TRBJ2-5; TRBD1 might be the D (6 bases). This CDR3 has 15 residues. Germline CDR1 SGDLS, CDR2 YYNGEE. Trimming took 4 bases from V and 2 from J, leaving 15 bases between them. The CDR3 DNA follows: TGTGCCAGCAGCTCTTTGACAGGCCCACAAGAGACCCAGTACTTC. This gives the protein CASSSLTGPQETQYF.

This clonotype was counted between two and nine times. This chain joins TRBV27 and TRBJ2-3; tentative D call: TRBD2 (6 bases). Per germline, CDR1 MNHEY and CDR2 SMNVEV (reference sequence). V was cut by 7 bases and J by 2 bases, with 19 bases left in between. The CDR3 spans 16 residues. CDR3 coding DNA: TGTGCCAGCAAGTCCCCTGGACTACCAAACACAGATACGCAGTATTTT. It is translated as CASKSPGLPNTDTQYF.

This clonotype appeared a few times. This chain links TRBV6-1 with TRBJ2-7; 8 bases line up with TRBD2. V was pared by 7 bases and J by 5 bases, with 10 bases of the junction left unmatched. The CDR3 is 14 residues long. Germline assignment: CDR1 MNHNS and CDR2 SASEGT. The CDR3 sequence: CASKVASGFDEQYF. In DNA form, the CDR3 reads TGTGCCAGCAAGGTTGCTAGCGGGTTTGACGAGCAGTACTTC.

The chain carries TRBV6-5 and TRBJ2-1, with 8 bases aligning to TRBD1. J gave up 10 bases and V 4 bases, and 3 bases lay outside the gene matches. Germline loops: CDR1 MNHEY, CDR2 SVGAGI. The CDR3 is made up of 12 amino acids. The CDR3 loop is CASSSWTGEQFF. In DNA form, the CDR3 reads TGTGCCAGCAGTTCCTGGACAGGGGAGCAGTTCTTC.

Many counts were recorded for this clonotype. The V and J genes are TRBV12-3 or TRBV12-4 and TRBJ2-1; 7 bases are shared with TRBD2. There are 11 residues in the CDR3. Unmatched junction bases numbered 4, after V lost 7 bases and J lost 10 bases. The DNA for the CDR3 is TGTGCCAGCACGCTCGGGGGGGAGCAGTTCTTC. It translates to CASTLGGEQFF.

The V call is TRBV5-1, the J call TRBJ2-1, with 7 positions matching TRBD2. The J segment lost 0 bases and the V segment lost 4 bases, leaving 4 bases of the junction unmatched. This CDR3 has 15 residues. Germline V gene data show CDR1 as SGHRS and CDR2 as YFSETQ. The CDR3 loop reads CASSPSSGSYNEQFF. The CDR3 DNA reads TGCGCCAGCAGCCCATCTAGCGGCTCCTACAATGAGCAGTTCTTC.

This clonotype came up a few times. The chain recombines TRBV30 with TRBJ2-3; D unresolved. This CDR3 comprises 13 residues. The germline gives CDR1 GTSNPN, CDR2 SVGIG (reference sequence). The germline V and J ends were trimmed by 3 bases and 2 bases, with 9 bases remaining between them. Written as DNA, the CDR3 is TGTGCCTGGAGCGAAGGTACCACAGATACGCAGTATTTT. Its translation is CAWSEGTTDTQYF.

The table lists this clonotype with many counts. This rearrangement joins TRBV5-1 to TRBJ1-1; D is uncertain. The germline V and J ends were trimmed by 2 bases and 0 bases, with 8 bases remaining between them. Looked up from germline, CDR1 is SGHRS and CDR2 is YFSETQ. CDR3 length: 14 residues. CDR3 in DNA: TGCGCCAGCAGCTTATCCGGGATGAACACTGAAGCTTTCTTT. This codes for CASSLSGMNTEAFF.

The chain carries TRBV29-1 and TRBJ1-1; D not certain. Trimming cost V 6 bases and J 0 bases, with 14 bases left between them. Germline CDR1 is SQVTM and CDR2 is ANQGSEA. CDR3 length equals 14 residues. The CDR3 DNA sequence: TGCAGCGTCTGGAGAGGGCAGCTGAACACTGAAGCTTTCTTT. It encodes CSVWRGQLNTEAFF.

In this sample, this clonotype turned up a few times. V gene TRBV20-1 combines with J gene TRBJ2-1; 7 nucleotides agree with TRBD1. This CDR3 is built from 13 residues. Germline V lookup: CDR1 DFQATT, CDR2 SNEGSKA (reference sequence). After removal of 6 bases from V and 4 bases from J, the junction contained 6 bases not matched to a gene. CDR3 residues: CSAPRQGYNEQFF. In DNA, the CDR3 is TGCAGTGCGCCGCGACAGGGATACAATGAGCAGTTCTTC.

There are a few counts of this clonotype. The chain carries TRBV29-1 and TRBJ1-1; D is unclear. V dropped 6 bases and J dropped 5 bases, with 19 bases sitting between them. The CDR3 has 14 residues. Germline V gives CDR1 SQVTM, CDR2 ANQGSEA. The CDR3 nucleotides are TGCAGCGTGTCTCCCTTCCGGGCCTCAACTGAAGCTTTCTTT. Translating it yields CSVSPFRASTEAFF.

This clonotype was counted between two and nine times. The chain joins TRBV12-3 or TRBV12-4 to TRBJ1-6; the D gene is possibly TRBD1 (5 bases). The CDR3 contains 14 residues. The V and J ends lost 6 bases and 8 bases respectively, with 14 bases between them. CDR3 in amino acids: CASSPRVGDSPLHF. CDR3 bases: TGTGCCAGCAGCCCCAGGGTGGGGGATTCACCCCTCCACTTT.

V is TRBV6-5 and J is TRBJ1-4; tentatively, D is TRBD1 (5 bases). Germline CDR1 is MNHEY and CDR2 is SVGAGI. V gave up 2 bases and J gave up 10 bases, with 8 bases separating them. The CDR3 is 12 amino acids. This CDR3 reads CASSYQGGKLFF. The CDR3 DNA reads TGTGCCAGCAGTTACCAGGGAGGAAAACTGTTTTTT.

The V gene is TRBV4-3, the J gene TRBJ1-1, with D maybe TRBD1 (6 bases). The germline V gene encodes CDR1 LGHNA and CDR2 YSLEER. The CDR3 length is 16 residues. With 1 base removed from V and 4 bases from J, the gap between germline ends came to 16 bases. CDR3 in DNA: TGCGCCAGCAGCCAAGGGAGGGGGAGGGGGGCCACTGAAGCTTTCTTT. Amino acid sequence: CASSQGRGRGATEAFF.

This clonotype was picked up a small number of times. The CDR3: CASSKYRQMNTEAFF. The CDR3 DNA sequence: TGTGCCAGCAGCAAGTACAGACAAATGAACACTGAAGCTTTCTTT. The chain couples TRBV7-8 to TRBJ1-1; D unclear. Trimming removed 5 bases from V and 0 bases from J, with 13 bases in between. Per germline, CDR1 SGHVS and CDR2 FQNEAQ. The CDR3 is made up of 15 amino acids.

This clonotype was counted between two and nine times. The final CDR3 position lacks the conserved phenylalanine or tryptophan, pointing to a likely read error. No DNA is shown, since the ends of the CDR3 on it are uncertain; the CDR3 is the one TCRdb lists. The chain has TRBV21-1 and TRBJ2-5. TRBV21-1 is a pseudogene segment. The CDR3 region is 8 residues in length, termini included. CDR3 protein: CASSKPGC.

The rearrangement uses TRBV5-1 and TRBJ1-1, with 7 bases that match TRBD1. This CDR3 is built from 15 residues. The ends lost 0 bases at V and 1 base at J; junction bases unmatched: 3. In germline, CDR1 is SGHRS, CDR2 YFSETQ. CDR3 nucleotide sequence: TGCGCCAGCAGCTTGGAGGGGGCATGGAACACTGAAGCTTTCTTT. It yields the protein CASSLEGAWNTEAFF.

The chain has TRBV5-1 and TRBJ2-7; the D call may be TRBD1 or TRBD2 (5 bases each). Germline values: CDR1 SGHRS, CDR2 YFSETQ. CDR3 length equals 15 residues. V lost 5 bases and J 0 bases, leaving 15 bases between the germline ends. The DNA for the CDR3 is TGCGCCAGCAGTTCGGGACGGCTAAGCTCCTACGAGCAGTACTTC. This codes for CASSSGRLSSYEQYF. Filled out from reference TRBV5-1 and TRBJ2-7, the complete variable domain reads KAGVTQTPRYLIKTRGQQVTLSCSPISGHRSVSWYQQTPGQGLQFLFEYFSETQRNKGNFPGRFSGRQFSNSRSEMNVSTLELGDSALYLCASSSGRLSSYEQYFGPGTRLTVT.

This clonotype was detected a few times. The gene calls are TRBV5-1 and TRBJ2-3, with 11 bases aligning to TRBD2. Germline V gives CDR1 SGHRS, CDR2 YFSETQ. CDR3 length: 15 residues. J was trimmed by 6 bases and V by 3 bases; bases with no gene match: 6. The CDR3 here is CASSSTSGMSDTQYF. The CDR3, as DNA: TGCGCCAGCAGCTCGACTAGCGGGATGTCGGATACGCAGTATTTT.

This clonotype appeared many times. The chain combines TRBV6-1 with TRBJ2-7; D perhaps matches TRBD1 (5 bases). This CDR3 has 13 amino acids. V lost 2 bases to trimming and J lost 2 bases, with 7 bases between them. Per germline, CDR1 MNHNS and CDR2 SASEGT. Here the CDR3 reads CASSERQTYEQYF. The CDR3 region has the DNA TGTGCCAGCAGTGAAAGACAGACCTACGAGCAGTACTTC.

The chain recombines TRBV15 with TRBJ2-5; D may correspond to TRBD1 or TRBD2 (5 bases each). V was trimmed by 5 bases and J by 3 bases, leaving 16 bases between them. There are 15 residues in the CDR3. Germline V gene lookup returns CDR1 LNHNV and CDR2 YYDKDF (reference sequence). The CDR3 DNA reads as TGTGCCACCAGCGGTATCGGGACCGCCAAAGAGACCCAGTACTTC. Translating gives CATSGIGTAKETQYF.

This clonotype has a handful of counts. The chain links TRBV6-5 to TRBJ1-4, with unresolved D. V lost 4 bases to trimming and J lost 5 bases, with 14 bases between them. The CDR3 consists of 15 residues. CDR1 and CDR2 (germline): MNHEY, SVGAGI. CDR3 nucleotide sequence: TGTGCCAGCAGTTCCCCCCGGGTTTTAAATGAAAAACTGTTTTTT. Translation gives CASSSPRVLNEKLFF.

This chain links TRBV6-5 with TRBJ2-2; the D is unclear. CDR3 length: 15 residues. The germline V gene encodes CDR1 MNHEY and CDR2 SVGAGI. V dropped 2 bases and J dropped 4 bases, with 11 bases sitting between them. CDR3 loop: CASSYDPRITGELFF. The CDR3 DNA sequence: TGTGCCAGCAGTTACGACCCTAGAATCACCGGGGAGCTGTTTTTT.